These 3 T cell receptor beta chains were sequenced from one sample in a study of T cells in Graves' hyperthyroidism and ophthalmopathy. Amplified regions were TCR beta CDR3 sequences from RNA transcripts. A first-round RT-PCR of the TCR CDR3 used the HTBI primer set. TCRdb processed the multiplex PCR reads anew with MiXCR; each CDR3 protein has one entry. The sample shows about 540,000 distinct CDR3 sequences, around 46% of them seen only once. The specimen sequenced was peripheral blood or thyroid tissue (not recorded which). The receptors were gathered from a woman aged 18-30 years with Graves' hyperthyroidism.

This clonotype has just a few counts. The chain links TRBV7-8 to TRBJ2-5, with D possibly TRBD1 on 6 matching bases. Trimming pared 5 bases from V and 5 bases from J, leaving 12 bases between. The CDR3 is made up of 13 amino acids. Germline V gives CDR1 SGHVS, CDR2 FQNEAQ. The CDR3 is CASSKDSWETQYF. The CDR3 coding sequence is TGTGCCAGCAGCAAGGACAGTTGGGAGACCCAGTACTTC.

This clonotype has ten or more counts. The chain employs TRBV7-9 and TRBJ2-5; 7 nucleotides agree with TRBD2. The CDR3 sequence is 10 residues long. Germline V gene sequence: CDR1 SEHNR, CDR2 FQNEAQ (reference sequence). After removal of 8 bases from V and 7 bases from J, the junction contained 1 base not matched to a gene. This CDR3 reads CASGGGTQYF. For the CDR3, the DNA is TGTGCCAGCGGGGGGGGGACCCAGTACTTC.

The rearrangement joins TRBV25-1 to TRBJ1-4; no clear D gene. The germline CDR1 and CDR2 sequences are MGHDK and SYGVNS. The CDR3 has 14 residues. The CDR3 DNA is TGTGCTAGAGATGGTCCAGGTACAATGGAAAAACTGTTTTTT. As protein: CARDGPGTMEKLFF.